The rows below give T cell receptor beta chains drawn from one sample of a study of T cell repertoires in cytomegalovirus infection. TCRdb re-called the reads through MiXCR, storing one row per CDR3 protein. Of hundreds of thousands of distinct CDR3 sequences in the sample, around 18% were seen once. Material: PBMCs. These receptor sequences come from a human donor in good health (CMV status not recorded). Some clones in this sample may be carry-over from other donors' samples. Both conserved end residues are trimmed from each CDR3.

v_gene	j_gene	CDR3aa
TRBV20-1	TRBJ2-1	SAREGGKEQF
TRBV4-1	TRBJ1-2	ASSPRIERFYGYT
TRBV7-9	TRBJ2-4	ASSPKVGGHLDSIQY
TRBV7-6	TRBJ2-7	ASSSQTSGSYYAHEQY
TRBV2	TRBJ2-3	ASVRDGSGDTQY
TRBV5-6	TRBJ1-5	ASSSSSQPQH
TRBV4-1	TRBJ1-3	ASSPFGFSGNTIY
TRBV7-2	TRBJ2-1	ASSLMPGLARDNEQF
TRBV4-3	TRBJ2-1	ASSQDRASGSSDEQF
TRBV5-4	TRBJ2-1	ASSRGRTSYNEQF
TRBV2	TRBJ2-1	ASRPFTGTGPF
TRBV4-1	TRBJ2-1	ASSQGKYNEQF